Sequencing of this TCR beta chain was carried out in a study of blood T cell repertoires in COVID-19. The length of the CDR3 is 17 residues. V was shortened by 3 bases and J by 0 bases, with 17 bases between the two germline ends. Germline V gene lookup returns CDR1 WSHSY and CDR2 SAAADI. Original methodology: Reference gene primers were amplified, and this amplification served to estimate nucleated cell counts. Only in-frame clones appear in the TCRdb table, and some are missing; sequencing was by immunoSEQ multiplex PCR. V and J calls and clone size are those listed in that table; D and trimming were worked out from the DNA. The sample contains about 41,000 clones, nearly 90% of which appear only once.

V usage is TRBV10-2 and J usage is TRBJ1-2; D perhaps matches TRBD1 (5 bases). Specimen: peripheral blood. The sequence was collected from a man in his 60s with acute or convalescent COVID-19. This chain's CDR3 is CASSEEAGLGSNYGYTF. DNA of the CDR3: TGCGCCAGCAGTGAAGAGGCAGGGCTTGGGTCTAACTATGGCTACACCTTC.